The clone carrying this T cell receptor beta chain occurred many times. This sample is drawn from a study of low-dose radiotherapy and immunotherapy resistance in tumors. Time point of the sample: after trial treatment. Treatment noted: LDRT plus nivolumab, ipilimumab, low-dose cyclophosphamide and aspirin (RACIN trial). TRAV- and TRBV-specific primers were used for first-strand cDNA, which covered alpha and beta chains. Over roughly 20 PCR cycles, TCRs were amplified from a constant-region primer and V-primer adapter. TCRdb passed the reads through MiXCR, listing each CDR3 protein once. The profile shows roughly 56,000 distinct CDR3 sequences, around a quarter of them singletons. From germline, CDR1 is GTSNPN and CDR2 SVGIG (reference sequence). The CDR3 is made up of 14 amino acids. V shed 4 bases and J shed 2 bases, with 12 bases lying between them.

This chain uses TRBV30 with TRBJ1-5; D unclear. The TCR comes from a male donor with prostate cancer. The specimen was PBMCs, collected after low-dose radiotherapy plus immunotherapy. In DNA, the CDR3 is TGTGCCTGGAACACGGGTTTAGGCAATCAGCCCCAGCATTTT. Its protein product is CAWNTGLGNQPQHF.